This passage covers 10 T cell receptor beta chains from one sample sequenced in a study of vaccination and CD4 T cells after COVID-19 (dated by TCRdb to 2022 to 2024). The sample's treatment or condition label, in plain terms: approximately nine-day PBMC culture with coronavirus spike peptide pools or control peptides (ViraFEST assay). The antigens for these receptors are not known. Libraries were constructed by PCR. Sequencing instrument: Illumina iSeq 100. At the Johns Hopkins FTIC core, DNA from the cultured CD4+ T cells underwent TCR sequencing with the Oncomine TCR Beta short-read assay. TCRdb passed the public sequencing reads through fastp at Q25 and MiXCR, retaining productive beta sequences. For every CDR3 protein sequence, its rows merge into one entry that carries the most common genes and DNA. The sample has over 15,000 distinct CDR3 sequences on record, less than 55% of them singletons. About a tenth of the sample is in the top ten clones.

Material: CD4+ T cells from blood, cultured in vitro, obtained before SARS-CoV-2 vaccination. These receptors were taken from a human donor who had recovered from COVID-19.

The CDR3 coding sequence is TGTGCCAGCCGCCAGCAACGCACAGATACGCAGTATTTT. Amino acids: CASRQQRTDTQYF. V is TRBV6-1 and J is TRBJ2-3; D is ambiguous. CDR3 length equals 13 residues. The germline V gene encodes CDR1 MNHNS and CDR2 SASEGT. Trimming left V 8 bases short and J 1 base short, with 10 bases between.

This clonotype has only a few counts. The chain joins TRBV20-1 to TRBJ2-1; D is undetermined. This CDR3 has 13 amino acids. The V end lost 1 base, the J end lost 6 bases, and 10 bases lay between the germline ends. CDR1 is DFQATT, CDR2 SNEGSKA, per germline (reference sequence). CDR3 protein: CSARGLVANEQFF. In DNA form, the CDR3 reads TGCAGTGCTAGAGGCCTAGTGGCCAATGAGCAGTTCTTC.

V and J are TRBV18 and TRBJ1-1; D is unresolved. Trimming removed 8 bases from V and 1 base from J, with 11 bases in between. CDR1 and CDR2 from the germline V gene are KGHSH and LQKENI. The CDR3 consists of 13 residues. CDR3 nucleotide sequence: TGTGCCAGCCACCAGTCCCAGAACACTGAAGCTTTCTTT. Translating it yields CASHQSQNTEAFF.

A few counts support this clonotype. The genes are TRBV19 and TRBJ2-4; D remains unclear. CDR1 LNHDA and CDR2 SQIVND come from the germline V gene (reference sequence). The CDR3 is 10 residues long. The V end lost 8 bases, the J end lost 8 bases, and 7 bases lay between the germline ends. CDR3: CASAGYIQYF. DNA for the CDR3: TGTGCCAGTGCCGGGTACATTCAGTACTTC.

This clonotype was found a few times. V usage is TRBV10-3 and J usage is TRBJ2-1; 7 positions match TRBD2. The CDR3 runs 14 residues. CDR1 ENHRY and CDR2 SYGVKD come from the germline V gene. J lost 2 bases, V lost 9 bases, and 7 bases had no gene match. The CDR3 here is CAIHPSGTYNEQFF. The DNA of the CDR3 is TGTGCCATACACCCTAGCGGTACCTACAATGAGCAGTTCTTC.

The chain employs TRBV11-1 and TRBJ1-1; a possible D gene is TRBD1 (5 bases). The germline V gene has CDR1 SGHAT and CDR2 FQDESV (reference sequence). The V end was cut by 5 bases, the J end by 0 bases, with 19 bases between. The CDR3 has 17 residues. This chain's CDR3 is CASSPGGVGRVNTEAFF. The CDR3 coding sequence is TGTGCCAGCAGCCCCGGCGGCGTAGGCAGGGTGAACACTGAAGCTTTCTTT.

This clonotype has only a few counts. The chain carries TRBV2 and TRBJ1-5; D perhaps matches TRBD1 (5 bases). The CDR3 loop spans 19 amino acids. Germline V gene data show CDR1 as SNHLY and CDR2 as FYNNEI. V was pared by 5 bases and J by 1 base, with 24 bases between. CDR3 in amino acids: CASSKGPAGDLWSNQPQHF. The CDR3 nucleotides are TGTGCCAGCAGTAAAGGACCTGCCGGGGACTTATGGAGCAATCAGCCCCAGCATTTT.

This chain connects TRBV5-6 to TRBJ2-7; D uncertain. Trimming stripped 0 bases from V and 7 bases from J, with 20 bases between. The CDR3 covers 16 residues. Looked up from germline, CDR1 is SGHDT and CDR2 is YYEEEE. DNA for the CDR3: TGTGCCAGCAGCTTGGATCCGGCAGCTTCCTCTCGGGAGCAGTACTTC. Translation gives CASSLDPAASSREQYF.

This clonotype turned up a few times. The chain has TRBV19 and TRBJ2-2; 8 positions match TRBD2. Germline V gives CDR1 LNHDA, CDR2 SQIVND (reference sequence). The trim removed 7 bases at V and 0 bases at J, leaving 10 bases unmatched. The CDR3 contains 17 residues. CDR3 coding DNA: TGTGCCAGTACCACCGTGGCGGGAGGACCGAACACCGGGGAGCTGTTTTTT. This sequence encodes CASTTVAGGPNTGELFF.

The chain links TRBV19 to TRBJ2-3; 9 bases are shared with TRBD1. Trimming took 4 bases from V and 2 from J; bases not matched to a gene: 7. The CDR3 runs to 16 residues. CDR1 and CDR2 (germline): LNHDA, SQIVND (reference sequence). CDR3 nucleotide sequence: TGTGCCAGTAGTACCCACAGGGGGCCCCCCACAGATACGCAGTATTTT. This translates into CASSTHRGPPTDTQYF. Looking up the rest from reference TRBV19 and TRBJ2-3 gives the full variable domain: DGGITQSPKYLFRKEGQNVTLSCEQNLNHDAMYWYRQDPGQGLRLIYYSQIVNDFQKGDIAEGYSVSREKKESFPLTVTSAQKNPTAFYLCASSTHRGPPTDTQYFGPGTRLTVL.